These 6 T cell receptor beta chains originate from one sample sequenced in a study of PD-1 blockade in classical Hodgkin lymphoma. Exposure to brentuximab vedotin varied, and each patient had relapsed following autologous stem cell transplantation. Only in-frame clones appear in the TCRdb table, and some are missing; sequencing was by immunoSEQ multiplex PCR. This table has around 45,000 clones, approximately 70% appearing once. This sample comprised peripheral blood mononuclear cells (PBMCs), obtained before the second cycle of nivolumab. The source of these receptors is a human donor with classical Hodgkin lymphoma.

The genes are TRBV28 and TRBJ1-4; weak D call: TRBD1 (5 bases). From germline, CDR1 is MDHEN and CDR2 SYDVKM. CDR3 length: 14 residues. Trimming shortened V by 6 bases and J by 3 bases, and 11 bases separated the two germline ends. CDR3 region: CASSEQESNEKLFF. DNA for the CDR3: TGTGCCAGCAGCGAACAGGAATCTAATGAAAAACTGTTTTTT.

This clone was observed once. The CDR3 loop reads CAWSGAGGWLGSNQPQHF. The CDR3 DNA sequence: TGTGCCTGGAGTGGTGCAGGGGGCTGGTTGGGTAGCAATCAGCCCCAGCATTTT. The J gene is TRBJ1-5, the V gene TRBV30; TRBD1 agrees at 8 bases. The J segment lost 0 bases and the V segment lost 1 base, leaving 11 bases of the junction unmatched. The germline V gene encodes CDR1 GTSNPN and CDR2 SVGIG (reference sequence). CDR3 length: 18 amino acids.

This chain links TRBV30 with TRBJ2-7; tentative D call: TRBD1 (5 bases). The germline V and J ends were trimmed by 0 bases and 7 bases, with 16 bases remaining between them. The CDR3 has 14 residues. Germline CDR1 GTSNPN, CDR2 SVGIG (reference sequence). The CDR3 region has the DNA TGTGCCTGGAGTGTTCAGGGTTCAGGGTGGGAGCAGTACTTC. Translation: CAWSVQGSGWEQYF.

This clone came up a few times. CDR3 loop: CASSLVAGYEQYF. CDR3 nucleotides: TGTGCCAGCAGCTTGGTCGCGGGATACGAGCAGTACTTC. The genes are TRBV5-5 and TRBJ2-7, with D maybe TRBD2 (6 bases). The CDR3 has 13 amino acids. The germline V and J ends were trimmed by 0 bases and 4 bases, with 8 bases remaining between them. Looked up from germline, CDR1 is SGHKS and CDR2 is YYEKEE (reference sequence).

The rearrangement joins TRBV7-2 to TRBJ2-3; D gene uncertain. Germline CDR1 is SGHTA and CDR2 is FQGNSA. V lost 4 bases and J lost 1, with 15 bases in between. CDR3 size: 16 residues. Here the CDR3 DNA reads TGTGCCAGCAGCTCCCCCTGGCTCTCGGGCACAGATACGCAGTATTTT. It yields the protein CASSSPWLSGTDTQYF.

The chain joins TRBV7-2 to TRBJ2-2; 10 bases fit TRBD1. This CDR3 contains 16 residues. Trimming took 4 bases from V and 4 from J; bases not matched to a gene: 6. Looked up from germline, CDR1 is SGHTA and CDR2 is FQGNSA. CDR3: CASSSRTGGITGELFF. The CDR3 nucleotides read TGTGCCAGCAGCTCTAGGACAGGGGGGATCACCGGGGAGCTGTTTTTT.